One and the same sample provided the 30 T cell receptor beta chains below, sequenced in a study of Tregs in tolerant kidney transplant recipients. Generated by immunoSEQ multiplex PCR, the TCRdb table keeps only in-frame clones and is missing some. This table has approximately 60,000 clones, roughly 98% appearing once. This specimen consisted of Tregs from blood, obtained before the transplant. These receptors were collected from a human donor who received a combined kidney and bone marrow transplant.

This chain links TRBV7-9 with TRBJ1-2, with 9 bases that match TRBD1. This CDR3 spans 14 amino acids. Germline assignment: CDR1 SEHNR and CDR2 FQNEAQ (reference sequence). Trimming at V came to 4 bases and at J to 3 bases, leaving 3 bases not matched to a gene. The CDR3 protein is CASSYRQGDYGYTF. CDR3 bases: TGTGCCAGCAGCTACCGACAGGGGGACTATGGCTACACCTTC.

The V call is TRBV7-6, the J call TRBJ2-7, with D possibly TRBD2 on 5 matching bases. The CDR3 extends over 15 amino acids. V lost 4 bases to trimming and J lost 2 bases, with 15 bases between them. CDR1 is SGHVS, CDR2 FNYEAQ, per germline. This CDR3 is CASSYRVEGPYEQYF. The CDR3 bases are TGTGCCAGCAGCTACCGGGTTGAGGGTCCCTACGAGCAGTACTTC.

The chain recombines TRBV5-6 with TRBJ2-1; D perhaps matches TRBD2 (6 bases). Germline V gene sequence: CDR1 SGHDT, CDR2 YYEEEE. The CDR3 length is 18 residues. V was clipped by 4 bases and J by 6 bases, with 26 bases between them. The CDR3 region is CASSQLGVREFPVNEQFF. The CDR3 bases are TGTGCCAGCAGCCAGTTGGGGGTACGGGAGTTCCCGGTCAATGAGCAGTTCTTC.

This chain uses TRBV10-1 with TRBJ2-2; 8 nucleotides line up with TRBD2. The junction had 13 bases not matched to a gene; V was cut back by 6 bases and J by 4 bases. The germline CDR1 and CDR2 sequences are WNHNN and SYGVQD (reference sequence). The CDR3 loop spans 17 amino acids. CDR3 nucleotide sequence: TGCGCCAGCAGCGTCCTTCGAACGGGGGGGGGCACCGGGGAGCTGTTTTTT. Protein: CASSVLRTGGGTGELFF.

V and J are TRBV11-2 and TRBJ1-2; D might be TRBD1 (5 bases). This CDR3 spans 13 amino acids. Germline CDR1 and CDR2: SGHAT and FQNNGV. The V end was cut by 5 bases, the J end by 8 bases, with 15 bases between. CDR3 sequence reads: CASSPSSGEGYTF. The CDR3 nucleotides are TGTGCCAGCAGCCCCTCATCGGGGGAGGGCTACACCTTC.

The chain combines TRBV7-9 with TRBJ2-7; the D is unclear. V was pared by 4 bases and J by 9 bases, with 16 bases between. CDR3 size: 13 residues. In germline, CDR1 is SEHNR, CDR2 FQNEAQ (reference sequence). This CDR3 is CASSSVAVLWQYF. The CDR3, as DNA: TGTGCCAGCAGCTCCGTGGCCGTTCTGTGGCAGTACTTC.

V is TRBV28 and J is TRBJ1-6, with 8 bases that match TRBD1. CDR1 is MDHEN and CDR2 is SYDVKM in the germline V gene. CDR3 size: 17 residues. Trimming cost V 8 bases and J 7 bases; bases outside gene matches: 16. CDR3 DNA sequence: TGTGCCAGCCGCGACCCGTCTAGGGACAGGTTCAATTCACCCCTCCACTTT. As protein: CASRDPSRDRFNSPLHF.

This clone was observed once. The chain uses TRBV18 and TRBJ2-7; 7 bases match TRBD1. Trimming at V came to 4 bases and at J to 3 bases, leaving 9 bases not matched to a gene. CDR1 and CDR2 (germline): KGHSH, LQKENI. The CDR3 is 15 amino acids. The CDR3 region has the DNA TGTGCCAGCTCACTATCCGGAACAGGGGACTACGAGCAGTACTTC. Translating gives CASSLSGTGDYEQYF.

The chain uses TRBV7-6 and TRBJ2-1; the match to TRBD2 covers 10 bases. Germline trimming cut 2 bases from V and 7 bases from J; bases unmatched to any gene: 17. Germline-derived CDR1 and CDR2 are SGHVS and FNYEAQ. The CDR3 totals 19 residues. CDR3 coding DNA: TGTGCCAGCAGCTTAAGTCCTAGCGGGAGCACAGGGTTTTGGAATGAGCAGTTCTTC. Translation gives CASSLSPSGSTGFWNEQFF.

This clone was seen only once. The rearrangement joins TRBV2 to TRBJ2-5; tentatively, D is TRBD1 (5 bases). This CDR3 region has 12 residues. Trimming cost V 8 bases and J 5 bases, with 12 bases left between them. Germline V lookup: CDR1 SNHLY, CDR2 FYNNEI. In nucleotides, the CDR3 is TGTGCCAGCCGCAGGGTCTGGGAGACCCAGTACTTC. Its protein product is CASRRVWETQYF.

CDR3 in amino acids: CASSLVYSEGAHEQYF. The CDR3 bases are TGCGCCAGCAGCTTGGTTTACTCTGAGGGGGCGCACGAGCAGTACTTC. This rearrangement joins TRBV5-1 to TRBJ2-7; 7 positions agree with TRBD1. Germline V CDR1 and CDR2: SGHRS, YFSETQ. The ends lost 0 bases at V and 5 bases at J; junction bases unmatched: 11. The CDR3 covers 16 residues.

This clone was seen a single time. The chain recombines TRBV4-1 with TRBJ2-7, with D possibly TRBD1 on 6 matching bases. Germline V gene lookup returns CDR1 MGHRA and CDR2 YSYEKL. The CDR3 extends over 17 amino acids. Trimming pared 2 bases from V and 0 bases from J, leaving 17 bases between. CDR3 sequence (DNA): TGCGCCAGCAGCCAACAAGACCTTATAGGGGGCTCCTACGAGCAGTACTTC. Protein: CASSQQDLIGGSYEQYF.

The genes are TRBV5-4 and TRBJ2-1; D uncertain. This CDR3 has 15 amino acids. V was shortened by 4 bases and J by 0 bases, with 11 bases between the two germline ends. The germline V gene encodes CDR1 SGHNT and CDR2 YYREEE (reference sequence). The CDR3 is CASSPDRSSYNEQFF. For the CDR3, the DNA is TGTGCCAGCAGCCCAGACCGGAGCTCCTACAATGAGCAGTTCTTC.

The chain uses TRBV27 and TRBJ2-3, with 7 bases fitting TRBD2. Germline V gene lookup returns CDR1 MNHEY and CDR2 SMNVEV (reference sequence). V trimming: 3 bases; J trimming: 7 bases; junction bases outside the gene matches: 4. CDR3 length: 13 residues. The CDR3 region has the DNA TGTGCCAGCAGTTTGACTAGCCGACATACGCAGTATTTT. This codes for CASSLTSRHTQYF.

The rearrangement links TRBV7-2 to TRBJ1-2; D is undetermined. In germline, CDR1 is SGHTA, CDR2 FQGNSA. The CDR3 sequence is 11 residues long. Deletions cut 5 bases from V and 7 bases from J, with 8 bases between. CDR3 nucleotide sequence: TGTGCCAGCAGCACCCGAGGTGGCTACACCTTC. It is translated as CASSTRGGYTF.

This rearrangement joins TRBV7-7 to TRBJ2-1; D remains ambiguous. Between the trimmed V and J ends, which lost 5 bases and 4 bases, there was a span of 12 bases. Germline V lookup: CDR1 SSHAT, CDR2 FNYEAQ (reference sequence). CDR3 length: 14 amino acids. Here the CDR3 reads CASSPSSLYNEQFF. CDR3 nucleotides: TGTGCCAGCAGCCCGAGTAGCCTGTACAATGAGCAGTTCTTC. The full variable domain, rest sourced from reference TRBV7-7 and TRBJ2-1, is GAGVSQSPRYKVTKRGQDVTLRCDPISSHATLYWYQQALGQGPEFLTYFNYEAQPDKSGLPSDRFSAERPEGSISTLTIQRTEQRDSAMYRCASSPSSLYNEQFFGPGTRLTVL.

This clone occurred once. The gene calls are TRBV9 and TRBJ1-5, with unresolved D. The CDR3 consists of 15 residues. Germline V CDR1 and CDR2: SGDLS, YYNGEE. Trimming removed 0 bases at V and 6 bases at J, with 13 bases between. The CDR3 here is CASSVGGIDGQPQHF. The DNA for the CDR3 is TGTGCCAGCAGCGTAGGAGGGATTGATGGTCAGCCCCAGCATTTT.

The J gene is TRBJ2-7, the V gene TRBV5-1, with 7 bases fitting TRBD1. CDR1 is SGHRS, CDR2 YFSETQ, per germline. The J segment lost 0 bases and the V segment lost 5 bases, leaving 5 bases of the junction unmatched. The CDR3 has 14 residues. The CDR3 here is CASSYRGSSYEQYF. The CDR3 DNA is TGCGCCAGCAGTTACAGGGGAAGCTCCTACGAGCAGTACTTC.

This chain links TRBV5-1 with TRBJ1-1; D is undetermined. The CDR3 has 14 amino acids. The V gene lost 1 base and the J gene lost 1 base, with 8 bases spanning the gap. Germline V lookup: CDR1 SGHRS, CDR2 YFSETQ. The CDR3 protein is CASSLLRRNTEAFF. Written as DNA, the CDR3 is TGCGCCAGCAGCTTGCTGAGGAGGAACACTGAAGCTTTCTTT.

This rearrangement joins TRBV2 to TRBJ1-2; 7 nucleotides match TRBD1. The trim removed 6 bases at V and 6 bases at J, leaving 19 bases unmatched. Germline CDR1 SNHLY, CDR2 FYNNEI. This CDR3 region has 17 residues. The CDR3 spells CASRRSRGGIFGNGYTF. In DNA, the CDR3 is TGTGCCAGCAGGAGGAGTCGAGGGGGCATCTTTGGTAATGGCTACACCTTC.

The chain combines TRBV6-5 with TRBJ2-1; perhaps TRBD1 as D (6 bases). The V end was cut by 0 bases, the J end by 12 bases, with 18 bases between. This CDR3 contains 15 residues. Germline values: CDR1 MNHEY, CDR2 SVGAGI. CDR3 region: CASSYSRQGPHGQFF. The CDR3 nucleotides are TGTGCCAGCAGTTACTCTCGTCAGGGGCCCCATGGGCAGTTCTTC.

The chain links TRBV11-2 to TRBJ2-1; 10 bases line up with TRBD2. The CDR3 is 18 amino acids. The V gene's germline CDR1 is SGHAT and CDR2 FQNNGV. The V segment lost 8 bases and the J segment 0 bases; nucleotides outside the gene matches: 13. CDR3: CASAQRRTSGRSYNEQFF. The CDR3 DNA is TGTGCCAGCGCCCAAAGGAGGACTAGCGGACGCTCCTACAATGAGCAGTTCTTC.

The chain is built from TRBV5-4 and TRBJ2-1; D is unresolved. Looked up from germline, CDR1 is SGHNT and CDR2 is YYREEE (reference sequence). The CDR3 length is 12 residues. With 2 bases removed from V and 4 bases from J, the gap between germline ends came to 4 bases. CDR3 DNA sequence: TGTGCCAGCAGCTTCAGTTACAATGAGCAGTTCTTC. It codes for CASSFSYNEQFF.

The chain couples TRBV7-6 to TRBJ2-7; 11 bases fit TRBD2. Germline trimming cut 5 bases from V and 2 bases from J; bases unmatched to any gene: 5. CDR3 size: 15 residues. CDR1 is SGHVS and CDR2 is FNYEAQ in the germline V gene. The CDR3 bases are TGTGCCAGCAGCCCAGGGACTAGCGGTCCCTACGAGCAGTACTTC. Amino acids: CASSPGTSGPYEQYF.

The CDR3 here is CASSLGTGFLVTYGYTF. The CDR3 DNA sequence: TGTGCCAGCAGCCTTGGGACAGGTTTTTTGGTGACCTATGGCTACACCTTC. The chain is built from TRBV5-6 and TRBJ1-2; the match to TRBD1 covers 8 bases. CDR1 is SGHDT and CDR2 is YYEEEE in the germline V gene. Trimming removed 4 bases from V and 4 bases from J; junction bases left unmatched: 15. The CDR3 consists of 17 residues.

The chain uses TRBV7-2 and TRBJ2-7, with unresolved D. CDR1 and CDR2 (germline): SGHTA, FQGNSA. The CDR3 runs 14 residues. Trimming removed 3 bases at V and 5 bases at J, with 14 bases between. The CDR3 loop is CASSFNILGHEQYF. The CDR3 coding sequence is TGTGCCAGCAGCTTCAATATACTTGGGCACGAGCAGTACTTC.

The chain has TRBV18 and TRBJ2-1; 7 bases are a match to TRBD2. Germline CDR1 and CDR2: KGHSH and LQKENI. The CDR3 length is 15 residues. The V segment lost 1 base and the J segment 1 base; nucleotides outside the gene matches: 1. In DNA, the CDR3 is TGTGCCAGCTCACCACGACTAGCTTCCTACAATGAGCAGTTCTTC. This gives the protein CASSPRLASYNEQFF.

The CDR3 DNA is TGTGCCAGCAGCTGGGGACAGGGAACCTACGAGCAGTACTTC. Its protein product is CASSWGQGTYEQYF. This chain links TRBV5-4 with TRBJ2-7; TRBD1 matches at 9 bases. Trimming at V came to 3 bases and at J to 2 bases, leaving 3 bases not matched to a gene. Germline V gives CDR1 SGHNT, CDR2 YYREEE (reference sequence). The CDR3 runs 14 residues.

The rearrangement joins TRBV6-1 to TRBJ1-2, with no clear D. V lost 8 bases, J lost 3 bases, and 7 bases lay in between. This CDR3 region has 11 residues. Germline assignment: CDR1 MNHNS and CDR2 SASEGT. CDR3 loop: CASGIYYGYTF. In nucleotides, the CDR3 is TGTGCCAGCGGCATCTACTATGGCTACACCTTC.

V is TRBV29-1 and J is TRBJ1-4, with D possibly TRBD1 on 5 matching bases. The CDR3 runs 12 residues. Germline CDR1 SQVTM, CDR2 ANQGSEA. The CDR3 sequence is CSGRGANEKLFF. The CDR3, as DNA: TGCAGTGGTCGGGGGGCTAATGAAAAACTGTTTTTT.